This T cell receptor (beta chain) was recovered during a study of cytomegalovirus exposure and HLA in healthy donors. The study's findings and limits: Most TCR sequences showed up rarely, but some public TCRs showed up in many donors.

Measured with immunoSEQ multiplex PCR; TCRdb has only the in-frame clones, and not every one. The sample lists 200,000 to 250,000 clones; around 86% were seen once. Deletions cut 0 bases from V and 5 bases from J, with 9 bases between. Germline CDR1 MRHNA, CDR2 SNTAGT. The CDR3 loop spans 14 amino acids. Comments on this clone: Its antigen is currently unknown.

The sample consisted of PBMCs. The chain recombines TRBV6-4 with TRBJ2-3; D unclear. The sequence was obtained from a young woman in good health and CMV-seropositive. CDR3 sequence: CASSDSDTVDTQYF. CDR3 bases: TGTGCCAGCAGTGACTCGGATACAGTAGATACGCAGTATTTT.